The present T cell receptor (beta chain) was sequenced within a study of T-cell memory formation after mild COVID-19. Study-level background: Among the donors, TCR clusters were largely specific to each donor.

Looked up from germline, CDR1 is LGHDT and CDR2 is YNNKEL (reference sequence). V was trimmed by 0 bases and J by 4 bases, leaving 12 bases between them. The CDR3 totals 15 residues. The study's findings and limits: Researchers found some responding clones in pre-infection memory, a sign that cross-reactive memory joined. CD4+ bias marked clones expanding day 15 to 37, unlike balanced contracting clones.

After 5'RACE with constant-segment primers, TCR alpha and TCR beta cDNA libraries carrying sample barcodes and UMIs were obtained. TCRdb fed the 5' RACE reads into MiXCR, producing one record per CDR3 protein. The sample yields roughly 100,000 distinct CDR3 sequences, roughly an eighth seen once. A word on this clonotype: The antigen remains unidentified.

What was sequenced was PBMCs or a T cell subset sorted from them (not recorded which). The chain is built from TRBV3-1 and TRBJ1-1; no clear D. The source is an adult woman who had mild COVID-19 (a few samples of this study predate the infection). Cell type and time point are not known. CDR3 nucleotide sequence: TGTGCCAGCAGCCAAGATTGGCTGCTGGGCACTGAAGCTTTCTTT. Protein: CASSQDWLLGTEAFF.